A selection of T cell receptor beta chains follows, all from one sample in a study of blood T cell repertoires in COVID-19. Profiled with immunoSEQ multiplex PCR; TCRdb holds only in-frame clones, not every one. The sample consists of some 170,000 clones, about 87% of them appearing once. The specimen was peripheral blood. All receptors come from a woman aged 50 to 60 with acute or convalescent COVID-19. Both conserved end residues are part of each CDR3. D genes are given only for firm matches. A row's size may be missing; if present it is once, few, many or a size class.

size,D,V,J,DNA,CDR3
NA,NA,TRBV5-4,TRBJ1-2,TGTGCCAGCAGCTCCCGGGCGGGGGCGAAGGGCTACACCTTC,CASSSRAGAKGYTF
NA,NA,TRBV7-8,TRBJ1-2,TGTGCCAGCAGCTTAGAGGGCGGGAAGGGCTACACCTTC,CASSLEGGKGYTF
NA,TRBD2,TRBV4-3,TRBJ2-1,TGCGCCAGCAGCCAAGACGTCGGGAGCGGGGTCGAAAATGAGCAGTTCTTC,CASSQDVGSGVENEQFF
NA,TRBD2,TRBV14,TRBJ2-1,TGTGCCAGCAGCCAGAACCTAGGGACGGTGGCGGGGGATGAGCAGTTCTTC,CASSQNLGTVAGDEQFF
NA,NA,TRBV13,TRBJ2-5,TGTGCCAGCAGCAAGAAGGGGATATTAGAGACCCAGTACTTC,CASSKKGILETQYF
NA,TRBD1,TRBV5-6,TRBJ1-2,TGTGCCAGCAGCGATCAGGGGGTTTCGGGCTACACCTTC,CASSDQGVSGYTF
NA,TRBD1,TRBV12-5,TRBJ1-4,TGTGCTAGTGCCCGCGGGGTTACAGGGGCTAATGAAAAACTGTTTTTT,CASARGVTGANEKLFF
NA,TRBD1,TRBV7-2,TRBJ1-1,TGTGCCAGCACGTCACAGGGGGCCAGCACTGAAGCTTTCTTT,CASTSQGASTEAFF
NA,TRBD1,TRBV27,TRBJ2-2,TGTGCCAGCAGTTTCGGGACAGGGGCGGCCGCCGGGGAGCTGTTTTTT,CASSFGTGAAAGELFF
NA,NA,TRBV19,TRBJ1-6,TGTGCCACCAAGACATCGGATTTAAATAATTCACCCCTCCACTTT,CATKTSDLNNSPLHF
NA,TRBD1,TRBV7-8,TRBJ1-3,TGTGCCAGCAGCTTAGGAGGACAGGGCAACCCTGGAAACACCATATATTTT,CASSLGGQGNPGNTIYF
few,NA,TRBV7-9,TRBJ1-2,TGTGCCAGCAGCACATACAGGGCGGCTGATGGCTACACCTTC,CASSTYRAADGYTF
NA,NA,TRBV6-2/TRBV6-3,TRBJ2-7,TGTGCCAGCAGTCTCTCGGGGGACGAGCAGTACTTC,CASSLSGDEQYF